This T cell receptor beta chain was obtained from a study of T cells in Graves' hyperthyroidism and ophthalmopathy. Study at large: Pretreatment peripheral blood was obtained at initial diagnosis. Overall study findings and caveats: The blood repertoire included most of the expanded thyroid clonotypes above 0.001.

A note on this clonotype: The antigen is unknown.

CDR1 is LGHNT, CDR2 FRNRAP, per germline. CDR3 length: 14 amino acids. Trimming shortened V by 3 bases and J by 4 bases, and 12 bases separated the two germline ends. Uncontrolled infection, other autoimmune disease, pregnancy or lactation barred patients from enrollment. The PBMCs were sourced from fresh peripheral blood (approximately 10 ml). TCR beta CDR3 regions were amplified from RNA transcripts. RT-PCR in the first round (using the HTBI primer set) targeted the TCR CDR3. MiXCR, applied by TCRdb to the multiplex PCR reads, yields one record per CDR3 protein. Of more than 100,000 distinct CDR3 sequences in the sample, 47% were seen once.

This chain uses TRBV12-5 with TRBJ2-5; no firm D call. Sequencing was done on a sample of blood. This clonotype was sampled from a man in his forties with Graves' hyperthyroidism. DNA of the CDR3: TGTGCTAGTGGTTTAGTAGGGTGGGGAGAGACCCAGTACTTC. Protein product: CASGLVGWGETQYF. Supplemented by reference TRBV12-5 and TRBJ2-5, the full variable domain reads DARVTQTPRHKVTEMGQEVTMRCQPILGHNTVFWYRQTMMQGLELLAYFRNRAPLDDSGMPKDRFSAEMPDATLATLKIQPSEPRDSAVYFCASGLVGWGETQYFGPGTRLLVL.